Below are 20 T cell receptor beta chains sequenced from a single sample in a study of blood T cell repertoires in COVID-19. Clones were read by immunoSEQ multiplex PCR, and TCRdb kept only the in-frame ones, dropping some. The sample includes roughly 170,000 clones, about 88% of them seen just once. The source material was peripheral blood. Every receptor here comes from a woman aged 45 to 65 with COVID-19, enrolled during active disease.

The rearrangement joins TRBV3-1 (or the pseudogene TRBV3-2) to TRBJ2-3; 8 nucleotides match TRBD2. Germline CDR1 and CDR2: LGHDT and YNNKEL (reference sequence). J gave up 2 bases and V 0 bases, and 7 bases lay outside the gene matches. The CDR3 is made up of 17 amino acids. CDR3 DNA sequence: TGTGCCAGCAGCCAAGATTTCAGCGGGGGATTCACAGATACGCAGTATTTT. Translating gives CASSQDFSGGFTDTQYF.

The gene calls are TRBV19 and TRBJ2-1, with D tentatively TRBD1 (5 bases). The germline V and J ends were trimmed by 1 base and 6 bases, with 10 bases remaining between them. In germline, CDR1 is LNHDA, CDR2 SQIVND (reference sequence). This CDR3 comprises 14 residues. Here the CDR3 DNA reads TGTGCCAGTAGTATAGCTGGACACTTCAATGAGCAGTTCTTC. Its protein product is CASSIAGHFNEQFF.

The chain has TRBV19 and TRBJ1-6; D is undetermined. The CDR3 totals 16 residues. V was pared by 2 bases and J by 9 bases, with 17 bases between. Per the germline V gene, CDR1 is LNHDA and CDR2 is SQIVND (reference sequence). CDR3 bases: TGTGCCAGTAGTATAAGGTTTCTGGAGGGAGGTTCACCCCTCCACTTT. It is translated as CASSIRFLEGGSPLHF.

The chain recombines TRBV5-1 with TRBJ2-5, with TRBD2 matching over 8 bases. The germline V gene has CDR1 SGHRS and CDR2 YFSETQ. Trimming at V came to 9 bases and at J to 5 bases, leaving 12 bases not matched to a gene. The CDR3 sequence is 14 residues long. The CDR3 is CATMPGLGGETQYF. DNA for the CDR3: TGCGCCACCATGCCGGGACTAGGAGGTGAGACCCAGTACTTC.

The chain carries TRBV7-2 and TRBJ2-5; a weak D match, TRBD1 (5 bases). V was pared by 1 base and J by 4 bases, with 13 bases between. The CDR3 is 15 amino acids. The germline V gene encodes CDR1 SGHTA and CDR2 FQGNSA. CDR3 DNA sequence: TGTGCCAGCAGCTTAGGCGTGGGGCACAGAGAGACCCAGTACTTC. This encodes CASSLGVGHRETQYF.

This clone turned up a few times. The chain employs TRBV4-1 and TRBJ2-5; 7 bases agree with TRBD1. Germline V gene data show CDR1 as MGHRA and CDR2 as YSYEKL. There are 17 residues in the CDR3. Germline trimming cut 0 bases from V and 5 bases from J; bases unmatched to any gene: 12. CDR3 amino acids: CASSQDSGTTGVETQYF. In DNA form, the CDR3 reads TGCGCCAGCAGCCAAGATTCGGGGACCACAGGGGTGGAGACCCAGTACTTC.

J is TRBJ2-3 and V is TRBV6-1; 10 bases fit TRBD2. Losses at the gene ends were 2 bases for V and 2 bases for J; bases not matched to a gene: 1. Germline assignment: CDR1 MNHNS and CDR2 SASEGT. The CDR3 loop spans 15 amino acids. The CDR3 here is CASSELAGDTDTQYF. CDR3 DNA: TGTGCCAGCAGTGAACTAGCGGGGGACACAGATACGCAGTATTTT.

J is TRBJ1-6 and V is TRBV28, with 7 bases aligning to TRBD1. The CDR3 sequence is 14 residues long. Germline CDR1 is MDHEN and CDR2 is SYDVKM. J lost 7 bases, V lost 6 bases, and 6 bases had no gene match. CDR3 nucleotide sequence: TGTGCCAGCAGAGAGGGACAGACCAATTCACCCCTCCACTTT. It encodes CASREGQTNSPLHF.

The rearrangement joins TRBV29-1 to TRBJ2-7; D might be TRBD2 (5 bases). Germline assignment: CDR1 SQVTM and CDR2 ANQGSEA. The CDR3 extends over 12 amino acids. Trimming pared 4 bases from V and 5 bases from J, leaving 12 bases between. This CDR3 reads CSVGESRDEQYF. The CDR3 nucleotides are TGCAGCGTTGGGGAGTCGAGGGACGAGCAGTACTTC.

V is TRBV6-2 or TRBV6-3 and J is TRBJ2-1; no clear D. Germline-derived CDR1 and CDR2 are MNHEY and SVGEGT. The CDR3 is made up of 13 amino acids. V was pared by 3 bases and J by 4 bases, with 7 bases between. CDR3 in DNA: TGTGCCAGCAGTTATTCCCTTTACAATGAGCAGTTCTTC. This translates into CASSYSLYNEQFF.

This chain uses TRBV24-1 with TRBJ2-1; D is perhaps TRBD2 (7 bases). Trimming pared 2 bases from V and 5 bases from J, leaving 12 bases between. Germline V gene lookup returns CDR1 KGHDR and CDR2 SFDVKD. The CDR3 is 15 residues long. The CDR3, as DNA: TGTGCCACCAGTGATTGGCGGGGGCCGAACAATGAGCAGTTCTTC. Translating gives CATSDWRGPNNEQFF.

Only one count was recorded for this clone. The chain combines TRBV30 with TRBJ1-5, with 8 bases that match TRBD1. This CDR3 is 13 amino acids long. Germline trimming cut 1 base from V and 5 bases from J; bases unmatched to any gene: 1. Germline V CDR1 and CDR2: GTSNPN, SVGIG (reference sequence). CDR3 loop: CAWSGDRYQPQHF. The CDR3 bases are TGTGCCTGGAGTGGGGACAGGTATCAGCCCCAGCATTTT.

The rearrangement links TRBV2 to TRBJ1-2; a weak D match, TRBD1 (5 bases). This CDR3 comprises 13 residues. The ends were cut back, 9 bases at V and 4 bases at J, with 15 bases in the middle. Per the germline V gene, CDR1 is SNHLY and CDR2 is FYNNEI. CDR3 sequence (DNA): TGTGCCAGTCACGCCGCGGGGGGCTATGGCTACACCTTC. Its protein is CASHAAGGYGYTF.

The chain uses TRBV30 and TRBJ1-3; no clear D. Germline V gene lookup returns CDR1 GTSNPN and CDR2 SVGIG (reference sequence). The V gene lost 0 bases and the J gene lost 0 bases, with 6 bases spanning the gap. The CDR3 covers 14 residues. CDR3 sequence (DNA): TGTGCCTGGAGTGTGACACGCTCTGGAAACACCATATATTTT. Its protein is CAWSVTRSGNTIYF.

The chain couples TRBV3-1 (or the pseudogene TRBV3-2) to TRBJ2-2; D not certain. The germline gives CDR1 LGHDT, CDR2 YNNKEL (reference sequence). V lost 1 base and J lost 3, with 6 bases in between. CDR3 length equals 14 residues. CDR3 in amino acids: CASSQGYYTGELFF. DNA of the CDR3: TGTGCCAGCAGCCAAGGTTATTACACCGGGGAGCTGTTTTTT.

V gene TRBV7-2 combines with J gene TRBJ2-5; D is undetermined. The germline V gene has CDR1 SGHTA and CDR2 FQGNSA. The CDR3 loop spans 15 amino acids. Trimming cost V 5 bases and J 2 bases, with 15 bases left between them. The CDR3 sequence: CASSLTPEIQETQYF. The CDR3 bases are TGTGCCAGCAGCCTAACCCCTGAAATACAAGAGACCCAGTACTTC.

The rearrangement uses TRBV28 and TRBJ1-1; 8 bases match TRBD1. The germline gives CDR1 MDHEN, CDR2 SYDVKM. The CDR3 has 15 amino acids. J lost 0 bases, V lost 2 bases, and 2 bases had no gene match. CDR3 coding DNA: TGTGCCAGCAGTTTAGCAGGGGGCCTGAACACTGAAGCTTTCTTT. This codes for CASSLAGGLNTEAFF.

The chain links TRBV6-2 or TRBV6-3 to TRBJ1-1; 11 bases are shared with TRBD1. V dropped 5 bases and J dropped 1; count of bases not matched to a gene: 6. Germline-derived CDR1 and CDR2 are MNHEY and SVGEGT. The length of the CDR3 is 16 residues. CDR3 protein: CASSPRDRGKNTEAFF. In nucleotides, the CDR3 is TGTGCCAGCAGTCCGCGGGACAGGGGGAAGAACACTGAAGCTTTCTTT.

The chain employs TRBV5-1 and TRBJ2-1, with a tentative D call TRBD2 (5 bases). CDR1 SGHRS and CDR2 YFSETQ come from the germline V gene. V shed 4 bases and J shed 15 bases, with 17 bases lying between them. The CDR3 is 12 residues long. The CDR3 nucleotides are TGCGCCAGCAGCCCTGATAGGGAGAGACTGTTCTTC. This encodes CASSPDRERLFF.

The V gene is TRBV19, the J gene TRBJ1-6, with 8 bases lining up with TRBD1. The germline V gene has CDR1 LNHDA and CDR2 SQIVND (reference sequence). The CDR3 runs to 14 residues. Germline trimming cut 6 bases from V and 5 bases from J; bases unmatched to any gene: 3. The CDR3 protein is CASSGQGDNSPLHF. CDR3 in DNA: TGTGCCAGTAGCGGACAGGGCGATAATTCACCCCTCCACTTT.